This T cell receptor beta chain was found in a study of technical replicates of blood from a few donors. Some clones are missing from TCRdb's copy, which holds only in-frame ones; the method was immunoSEQ multiplex PCR. The sample includes roughly 48,000 clones, approximately 90% of them seen just once. The CDR3 contains 18 residues. Germline CDR1 PRHDT, CDR2 FYEKMQ (reference sequence). V lost 5 bases to trimming and J lost 0 bases, with 17 bases between them. This clone has a single count. The receptor was derived from a human donor in good health. Some clones in this sample may be carry-over from other donors' samples. This sequence joins TRBV13 and TRBJ2-6; no reliable D call. The sample comprised PBMCs. DNA for the CDR3: TGTGCCAGCAGCCCCGCGAGGCCTCAAGCCTCTGGGGCCAACGTCCTGACTTTC. Translated, it gives CASSPARPQASGANVLTF.